The 19 T cell receptor beta chains below all came from one sample that was sequenced in a study of blood T cell repertoires in COVID-19. Sequenced by immunoSEQ multiplex PCR; TCRdb stores in-frame clones only, minus some. The profile shows about 400,000 clones, nearly 90% of them singletons. Sequenced input: PBMCs or T cells enriched from blood (not recorded which). The receptors were sampled from a woman between 35 and 50 years old with acute COVID-19.

The rearrangement joins TRBV9 to TRBJ2-3; TRBD1 is a possible D gene (8 bases). Trimming stripped 4 bases from V and 6 bases from J, with 24 bases between. The CDR3 loop spans 17 amino acids. Per the germline V gene, CDR1 is SGDLS and CDR2 is YYNGEE. The CDR3 reads CASSPQVGYRGGDTQYF. As DNA, the CDR3 is TGTGCCAGCAGCCCCCAAGTCGGTTACAGGGGGGGTGATACGCAGTATTTT.

The rearrangement joins TRBV3-1 (or the pseudogene TRBV3-2) to TRBJ2-7, with a possible D match to TRBD2 (6 bases). Germline V gene lookup returns CDR1 LGHDT and CDR2 YNNKEL (reference sequence). The germline V and J ends were trimmed by 4 bases and 6 bases, with 7 bases remaining between them. CDR3 length: 11 residues. The DNA for the CDR3 is TGTGCCAGCAGCCCCGGGGGCGAGCAGTACTTC. Translated: CASSPGGEQYF.

This clone ranks as medium-sized. The chain is built from TRBV21-1 and TRBJ1-6. TRBV21-1 is shown as a pseudogene. CDR3 length equals 18 residues. The CDR3 spells CASSKVPSGRRHNSPLHF. CDR3 coding DNA: TGTGCCAGCAGCAAAGTACCATCGGGCAGGAGGCATAATTCACCCCTCCACTTT.

The chain couples TRBV13 to TRBJ1-4; D uncertain. The CDR3 spans 14 residues. V was pared by 4 bases and J by 8 bases, with 14 bases between. Per the germline V gene, CDR1 is PRHDT and CDR2 is FYEKMQ (reference sequence). The CDR3 loop is CASSSQASDEKLFF. The CDR3 nucleotides are TGTGCCAGCAGCTCTCAGGCTTCAGACGAAAAACTGTTTTTT.

This clone was seen a single time. V and J are TRBV24-1 and TRBJ1-2; no clear D gene. There are 12 residues in the CDR3. From germline, CDR1 is KGHDR and CDR2 SFDVKD. The V end was cut by 3 bases, the J end by 8 bases, with 9 bases between. The CDR3 coding sequence is TGTGCCACCAGTGATGGTGGCCGCGGCTACACCTTC. This codes for CATSDGGRGYTF.

The chain couples TRBV2 to TRBJ1-3, with 9 bases identical to TRBD1. Per germline, CDR1 SNHLY and CDR2 FYNNEI. The trim removed 6 bases at V and 4 bases at J, leaving 13 bases unmatched. This CDR3 has 17 residues. The CDR3 region has the DNA TGTGCCAGCAGGGGAGTAGGACAGGGGAGAAAAGGAAACACCATATATTTT. Amino acids: CASRGVGQGRKGNTIYF.

V usage is TRBV27 and J usage is TRBJ1-1, with TRBD1 as a possible D gene (6 bases). The CDR3 has 15 residues. Germline CDR1 and CDR2: MNHEY and SMNVEV (reference sequence). V gave up 2 bases and J gave up 2 bases, with 12 bases separating them. The CDR3 region is CASSLGTPENTEAFF. Here the CDR3 DNA reads TGTGCCAGCAGTTTAGGGACACCAGAAAACACTGAAGCTTTCTTT.

V usage is TRBV19 and J usage is TRBJ1-4, with D unresolved. The germline V and J ends were trimmed by 3 bases and 8 bases, with 10 bases remaining between them. In germline, CDR1 is LNHDA, CDR2 SQIVND (reference sequence). CDR3 length: 13 amino acids. The CDR3 DNA reads as TGTGCCAGTAGTATCGGTGACAAGGAAAAACTGTTTTTT. Translated: CASSIGDKEKLFF. The full variable domain, in which reference TRBV19 and TRBJ1-4 provide the parts outside the CDR3, is DGGITQSPKYLFRKEGQNVTLSCEQNLNHDAMYWYRQDPGQGLRLIYYSQIVNDFQKGDIAEGYSVSREKKESFPLTVTSAQKNPTAFYLCASSIGDKEKLFFGSGTQLSVL.

This clone was recorded once. V and J are TRBV18 and TRBJ2-1, with a possible D match to TRBD1 (6 bases). Germline CDR1 KGHSH, CDR2 LQKENI. V gave up 6 bases and J gave up 0 bases, with 12 bases separating them. The CDR3 covers 15 residues. The CDR3 DNA sequence: TGTGCCAGCTCTCGACAGGCCGGCTCCTACAATGAGCAGTTCTTC. Its protein is CASSRQAGSYNEQFF.

This chain connects TRBV5-1 to TRBJ2-7, with a weak D call TRBD1 (7 bases). From germline, CDR1 is SGHRS and CDR2 YFSETQ. This CDR3 region has 15 residues. Trimming removed 4 bases at V and 7 bases at J, with 21 bases between. The CDR3 is CASSRRATGSEEQYF. DNA of the CDR3: TGCGCCAGCAGCCGGAGGGCGACAGGGAGCGAAGAGCAGTACTTC. Supplemented by reference TRBV5-1 and TRBJ2-7, the full variable domain reads KAGVTQTPRYLIKTRGQQVTLSCSPISGHRSVSWYQQTPGQGLQFLFEYFSETQRNKGNFPGRFSGRQFSNSRSEMNVSTLELGDSALYLCASSRRATGSEEQYFGPGTRLTVT.

V usage is TRBV15 and J usage is TRBJ2-7, with D tentatively TRBD1 (5 bases). Germline V gene data show CDR1 as LNHNV and CDR2 as YYDKDF (reference sequence). The CDR3 loop spans 14 amino acids. Trimming shortened V by 1 base and J by 4 bases, and 11 bases separated the two germline ends. The CDR3 is CATSRADSAYEQYF. DNA of the CDR3: TGTGCCACCAGCAGAGCCGACAGCGCATACGAGCAGTACTTC.

This clone was observed a single time. This same CDR3 is encoded by further DNA sequences in the sample. This chain joins TRBV5-1 and TRBJ2-7, with TRBD2 identical over 7 bases. Unmatched junction bases numbered 4, after V lost 0 bases and J lost 4 bases. This CDR3 is 14 amino acids long. Germline V gene data show CDR1 as SGHRS and CDR2 as YFSETQ. Here the CDR3 reads CASSLGSGGYEQYF. DNA for the CDR3: TGCGCCAGCAGCTTGGGGTCCGGGGGGTACGAGCAGTACTTC.

The chain recombines TRBV27 with TRBJ1-5; D ambiguous. The V gene's germline CDR1 is MNHEY and CDR2 SMNVEV (reference sequence). V dropped 5 bases and J dropped 7 bases, with 12 bases sitting between them. This CDR3 has 13 amino acids. CDR3 protein: CASSPRTGQPQHF. DNA for the CDR3: TGTGCCAGCAGTCCTCGGACGGGGCAGCCCCAGCATTTT.

This clone was seen only once. This chain links TRBV29-1 with TRBJ2-7; D is ambiguous. Germline loops: CDR1 SQVTM, CDR2 ANQGSEA. The CDR3 sequence is 12 residues long. Trimming removed 4 bases from V and 6 bases from J, with 13 bases in between. CDR3 in DNA: TGCAGCGTTGGACGAAGTGGAGCCGAGCAGTACTTC. This gives the protein CSVGRSGAEQYF.

This chain joins TRBV25-1 and TRBJ2-5; D is undetermined. V was clipped by 3 bases and J by 5 bases, with 7 bases between them. The CDR3 has 12 residues. Germline CDR1 is MGHDK and CDR2 is SYGVNS. In DNA form, the CDR3 reads TGTGCCAGCAGTGAGTTCGGGGAGACCCAGTACTTC. Its protein is CASSEFGETQYF.

The V call is TRBV19, the J call TRBJ1-2, with TRBD1 matching over 10 bases. The V segment lost 5 bases and the J segment 5 bases; nucleotides outside the gene matches: 8. Germline CDR1 reads LNHDA; CDR2 reads SQIVND (reference sequence). The CDR3 covers 15 residues. The CDR3 protein is CASSLRQGAEYGYTF. CDR3 DNA sequence: TGTGCCAGTAGTCTCCGACAGGGGGCTGAGTATGGCTACACCTTC.

This sequence joins TRBV2 and TRBJ1-2; TRBD1 matches at 8 bases. Germline V gene sequence: CDR1 SNHLY, CDR2 FYNNEI. The CDR3 is 14 amino acids. Trimming removed 4 bases from V and 7 bases from J; junction bases left unmatched: 8. The CDR3 DNA is TGTGCCAGCAGTGGGCTGGACAGGGTGTTTGGCTACACCTTC. Its translation is CASSGLDRVFGYTF.

This chain connects TRBV3-1 (or the pseudogene TRBV3-2) to TRBJ1-1; D might be TRBD1 (6 bases). The CDR3 contains 14 residues. Trimming removed 6 bases from V and 4 bases from J, with 15 bases in between. Germline assignment: CDR1 LGHDT and CDR2 YNNKEL (reference sequence). The CDR3 region has the DNA TGTGCCAGCAGTCCCGGGACAAGATCCACTGAAGCTTTCTTT. As protein: CASSPGTRSTEAFF.

The chain couples TRBV5-1 to TRBJ2-7; 12 positions match TRBD2. V was clipped by 4 bases and J by 2 bases; unmatched bases: 7. This CDR3 contains 16 residues. Germline V gives CDR1 SGHRS, CDR2 YFSETQ. The CDR3 DNA follows: TGCGCCAGCAGCCGGGATACTAGCGGGGGGCCCTACGAGCAGTACTTC. Translation: CASSRDTSGGPYEQYF.